A selection of T cell receptor beta chains follows, all from one sample in a study of cytomegalovirus exposure and HLA in healthy donors. TCRdb's copy holds only in-frame clones and misses some; the assay was immunoSEQ multiplex PCR. The clone table shows just over 80,000 clones, with the ten largest holding around 1.2%. Input material: PBMCs. These TCRs come from a woman in her twenties or thirties in good health and CMV-seronegative. Both conserved end residues are part of each CDR3. The D gene is left open where the match is weak.

j_call | cdr3_length | d_call | v_call | cdr3_aa | cdr3_nt
TRBJ2-3 | 13 | - | TRBV6-6 | CASSYLTTDTQYF | TGTGCCAGCAGTTACTTAACTACAGATACGCAGTATTTT
TRBJ2-5 | 17 | TRBD2 | TRBV5-1 | CASSFRGTSGSGETQYF | TGCGCCAGCAGCTTTCGCGGGACTAGCGGGAGCGGGGAGACCCAGTACTTC
TRBJ2-7 | 15 | - | TRBV5-6 | CASSLEGINRREQYF | TGTGCCAGCAGCTTGGAGGGGATTAACAGACGTGAGCAGTACTTC
TRBJ1-3 | 18 | - | TRBV18 | CASSPRRGPRSSGNTIYF | TGTGCCAGCTCACCACGGCGGGGTCCACGTAGCTCTGGAAACACCATATATTTT
TRBJ1-5 | 15 | - | TRBV15 | CATSRDPGHEQPQHF | TGTGCCACCAGCAGAGATCCCGGTCACGAACAGCCCCAGCATTTT
TRBJ2-7 | 15 | - | TRBV7-2 | CASSLARSRVGEQYF | TGTGCCAGCAGCTTAGCGCGGAGCAGGGTCGGCGAGCAGTACTTC
TRBJ2-1 | 13 | - | TRBV29-1 | CSVELTDGNEQFF | TGCAGCGTTGAACTGACAGACGGCAATGAGCAGTTCTTC
TRBJ1-3 | 14 | - | TRBV5-1 | CASSSGGSGNTIYF | TGCGCCAGCAGCTCCGGAGGATCTGGAAACACCATATATTTT
TRBJ2-7 | 14 | TRBD1 | TRBV27 | CASSLLNRGEEQYF | TGTGCCAGCAGTTTGTTGAACAGGGGTGAGGAGCAGTACTTC
TRBJ1-2 | 14 | - | TRBV6-5 | CASSYSGEYYGYTF | TGTGCCAGCAGTTACTCAGGGGAATACTATGGCTACACCTTC
TRBJ2-5 | 14 | - | TRBV2 | CASKGHTNQETQYF | TGTGCCAGCAAAGGACACACCAACCAAGAGACCCAGTACTTC
TRBJ1-1 | 14 | TRBD1 | TRBV19 | CAVAPRDRGAEAFF | TGTGCCGTAGCTCCCCGGGACAGGGGCGCTGAAGCTTTCTTT
TRBJ1-4 | 15 | TRBD1 | TRBV19 | CASSAGTATNEKLFF | TGTGCCAGTAGTGCTGGGACAGCAACTAATGAAAAACTGTTTTTT
TRBJ2-7 | 15 | TRBD2 | TRBV2 | CASSNSGSPAYEQYF | TGTGCCAGCAGTAATAGCGGGAGTCCTGCCTACGAGCAGTACTTC
TRBJ1-6 | 17 | TRBD1 | TRBV5-1 | CASSPRTPGQGKSPLHF | TGCGCCAGCAGCCCGCGGACCCCGGGACAGGGAAAATCACCCCTCCACTTT
TRBJ2-7 | 14 | - | TRBV6-1 | CASSEAGGSYEQYF | TGTGCCAGCAGTGAAGCAGGGGGCTCCTACGAGCAGTACTTC
TRBJ1-1 | 15 | - | TRBV30 | CASGGSTQRNTEAFF | TGTGCCTCCGGGGGGTCAACCCAGAGGAACACTGAAGCTTTCTTT
TRBJ2-7 | 12 | - | TRBV4-1 | CASSHPGREQYF | TGCGCCAGCAGCCACCCGGGGAGGGAGCAGTACTTC
TRBJ1-1 | 14 | - | TRBV29-1 | CSVYPVLADTEAFF | TGCAGCGTTTATCCAGTTTTAGCGGACACTGAAGCTTTCTTT
TRBJ2-7 | 16 | TRBD2 | TRBV2 | CASSEGRGRTPYEQYF | TGTGCCAGCAGTGAAGGGCGCGGGAGAACCCCCTACGAGCAGTACTTC
TRBJ2-3 | 13 | - | TRBV4-2 | CASRPSGLDTQYF | TGTGCCAGCAGGCCAAGTGGCCTAGATACGCAGTATTTT
TRBJ2-7 | 16 | - | TRBV19 | CASSILVGSPPYEQYF | TGTGCCAGTAGTATTCTAGTGGGTTCGCCACCTTACGAGCAGTACTTC
TRBJ1-3 | 15 | TRBD1 | TRBV6-5 | CASSLDRDSGNTIYF | TGTGCCAGCAGTTTGGACAGGGACTCTGGAAACACCATATATTTT
TRBJ2-1 | 15 | TRBD1 | TRBV6-1 | CASSEGDRGLSEQFF | TGTGCCAGCAGTGAAGGGGACAGGGGATTAAGTGAGCAGTTCTTC
TRBJ1-1 | 14 | - | TRBV28 | CASSFDRINTEAFF | TGTGCCAGCAGTTTCGACAGGATCAACACTGAAGCTTTCTTT
TRBJ2-3 | 17 | TRBD2 | TRBV7-8 | CASSFPGLAGGGDTQYF | TGTGCCAGCAGCTTCCCGGGACTAGCGGGGGGGGGAGATACGCAGTATTTT
TRBJ2-5 | 16 | TRBD1 | TRBV23-1 | CASSHPGQGGAETQYF | TGCGCCAGCAGTCACCCGGGACAGGGAGGGGCAGAGACCCAGTACTTC
TRBJ2-7 | 14 | TRBD1 | TRBV19 | CASSIAGGSYEQYF | TGTGCCAGTAGTATAGCAGGGGGCTCATACGAGCAGTACTTC
TRBJ2-4 | 14 | - | TRBV18 | CASSPPARENIQYF | TGTGCCAGCTCACCACCAGCTCGGGAAAACATTCAGTACTTC
TRBJ1-3 | 18 | - | TRBV11-2 | CASSPQNQGQVSGNTIYF | TGTGCCAGCAGCCCCCAGAACCAGGGGCAAGTCTCTGGAAACACCATATATTTT
TRBJ1-6 | 16 | - | TRBV5-4 | CASSSQAGSYNSPLHF | TGTGCCAGCAGCTCACAGGCTGGATCCTATAATTCACCCCTCCACTTT
TRBJ2-7 | 15 | TRBD2 | TRBV4-1 | CASRPSGGGSYEQYF | TGCGCCAGCAGGCCCTCGGGGGGAGGCTCCTACGAGCAGTACTTC
TRBJ1-1 | 15 | - | TRBV7-9 | CASSEEARLNTEAFF | TGTGCCAGCAGCGAAGAGGCAAGATTGAACACTGAAGCTTTCTTT
TRBJ2-5 | 14 | - | TRBV2 | CASMSLRTNGTQYF | TGTGCCAGCATGAGTCTCCGGACTAATGGGACCCAGTACTTC
TRBJ1-1 | 16 | - | TRBV30 | CASYPGTRVLNTEAFF | TGTGCCTCGTACCCCGGGACAAGGGTTCTGAACACTGAAGCTTTCTTT
TRBJ2-7 | 13 | - | TRBV2 | CASRWDITYEQYF | TGTGCCAGCAGGTGGGACATCACCTACGAGCAGTACTTC
TRBJ2-3 | 14 | - | TRBV15 | CATSRGVLTDTQYF | TGTGCCACCAGCAGAGGTGTTCTAACAGATACGCAGTATTTT
TRBJ2-7 | 13 | TRBD1 | TRBV27 | CASSRDSSYEQYF | TGTGCCAGCAGCAGGGACAGCTCCTACGAGCAGTACTTC
TRBJ2-1 | 13 | TRBD2 | TRBV29-1 | CSAIAGSDNEQFF | TGCAGCGCTATAGCGGGGTCCGACAATGAGCAGTTCTTC
TRBJ1-2 | 11 | - | TRBV19 | CASTGLNGYTF | TGTGCCAGTACAGGCCTTAATGGCTACACCTTC
TRBJ2-7 | 11 | - | TRBV20-1 | CSAQLDYEQYF | TGCAGCGCACAACTAGATTACGAGCAGTACTTC
TRBJ2-7 | 14 | TRBD2 | TRBV18 | CASSPGLASPEQYF | TGTGCCAGCTCACCGGGACTAGCTTCTCCCGAGCAGTACTTC